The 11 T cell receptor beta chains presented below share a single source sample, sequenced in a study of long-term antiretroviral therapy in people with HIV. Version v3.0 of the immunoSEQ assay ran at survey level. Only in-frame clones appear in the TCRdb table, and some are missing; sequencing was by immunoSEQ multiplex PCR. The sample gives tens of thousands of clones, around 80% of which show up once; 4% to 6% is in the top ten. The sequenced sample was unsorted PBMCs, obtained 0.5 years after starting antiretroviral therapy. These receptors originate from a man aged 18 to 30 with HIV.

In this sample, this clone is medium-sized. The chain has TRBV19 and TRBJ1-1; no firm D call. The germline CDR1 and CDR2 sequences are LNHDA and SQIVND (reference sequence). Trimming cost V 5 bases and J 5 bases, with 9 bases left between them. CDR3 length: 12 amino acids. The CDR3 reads CASSFLRTEAFF. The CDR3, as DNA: TGTGCCAGTAGTTTCTTGCGAACTGAAGCTTTCTTT. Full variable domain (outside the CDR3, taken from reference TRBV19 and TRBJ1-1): DGGITQSPKYLFRKEGQNVTLSCEQNLNHDAMYWYRQDPGQGLRLIYYSQIVNDFQKGDIAEGYSVSREKKESFPLTVTSAQKNPTAFYLCASSFLRTEAFFGQGTRLTVV.

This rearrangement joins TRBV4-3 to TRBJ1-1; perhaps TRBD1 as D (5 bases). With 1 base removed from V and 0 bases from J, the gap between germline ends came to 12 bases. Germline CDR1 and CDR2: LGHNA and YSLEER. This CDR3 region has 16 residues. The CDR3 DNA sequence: TGCGCCAGCAGCCAAGGGACGGGGGACCTGAACACTGAAGCTTTCTTT. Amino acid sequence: CASSQGTGDLNTEAFF.

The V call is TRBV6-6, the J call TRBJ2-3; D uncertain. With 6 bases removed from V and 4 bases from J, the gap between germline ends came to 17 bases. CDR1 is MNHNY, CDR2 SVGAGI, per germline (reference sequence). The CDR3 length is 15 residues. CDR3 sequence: CASRSRALLPDTQYF. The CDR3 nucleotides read TGTGCCAGCAGATCTCGGGCCCTGCTCCCAGATACGCAGTATTTT.

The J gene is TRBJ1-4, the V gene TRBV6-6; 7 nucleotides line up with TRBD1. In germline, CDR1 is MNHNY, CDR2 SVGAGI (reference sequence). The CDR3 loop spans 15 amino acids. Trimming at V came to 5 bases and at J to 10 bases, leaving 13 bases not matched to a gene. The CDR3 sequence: CASSEDRSGAGKLFF. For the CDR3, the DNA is TGTGCCAGCAGTGAGGACAGGTCGGGGGCTGGAAAACTGTTTTTT.

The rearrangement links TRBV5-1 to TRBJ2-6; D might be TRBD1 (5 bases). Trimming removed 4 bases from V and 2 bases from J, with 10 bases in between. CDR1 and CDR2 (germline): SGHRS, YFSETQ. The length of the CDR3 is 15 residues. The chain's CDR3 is CASSPGWPGANVLTF. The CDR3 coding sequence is TGCGCCAGCAGCCCAGGGTGGCCTGGGGCCAACGTCCTGACTTTC.

In DNA, the CDR3 is TGCGCCAGCAGCCAAGTCGTAACTAATGAAAAACTGTTTTTT. Protein product: CASSQVVTNEKLFF. V usage is TRBV4-1 and J usage is TRBJ1-4; D unresolved. Looked up from germline, CDR1 is MGHRA and CDR2 is YSYEKL. The V and J ends lost 1 base and 1 base respectively, with 4 bases between them. This CDR3 spans 14 amino acids.

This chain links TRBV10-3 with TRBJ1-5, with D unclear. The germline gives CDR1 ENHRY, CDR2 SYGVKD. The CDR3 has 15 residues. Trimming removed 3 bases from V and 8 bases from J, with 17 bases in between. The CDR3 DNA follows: TGTGCCATCAGTGAAAAGAGCCGAGGACTTGAGCCCCAGCATTTT. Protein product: CAISEKSRGLEPQHF.

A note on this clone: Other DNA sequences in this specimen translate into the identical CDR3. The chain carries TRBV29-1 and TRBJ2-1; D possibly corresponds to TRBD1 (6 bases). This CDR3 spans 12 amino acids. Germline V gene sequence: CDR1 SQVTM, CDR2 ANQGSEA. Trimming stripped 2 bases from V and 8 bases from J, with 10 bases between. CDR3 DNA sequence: TGCAGCGTTGAACAGGGGTTTGATGAGCAGTTCTTC. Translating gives CSVEQGFDEQFF.

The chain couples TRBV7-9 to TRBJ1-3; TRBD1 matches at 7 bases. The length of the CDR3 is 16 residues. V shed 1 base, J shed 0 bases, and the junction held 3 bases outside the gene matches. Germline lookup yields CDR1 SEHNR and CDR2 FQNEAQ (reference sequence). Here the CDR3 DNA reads TGTGCCAGCAGCTTAGGAGGGGGCGGCTCTGGAAACACCATATATTTT. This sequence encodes CASSLGGGGSGNTIYF.

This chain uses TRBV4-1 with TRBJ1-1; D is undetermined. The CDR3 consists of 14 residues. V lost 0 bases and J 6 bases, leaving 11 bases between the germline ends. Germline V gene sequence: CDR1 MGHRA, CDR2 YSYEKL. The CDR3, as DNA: TGCGCCAGCAGCCAAGATAGTTCGAGTGCTGAAGCTTTCTTT. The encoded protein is CASSQDSSSAEAFF.

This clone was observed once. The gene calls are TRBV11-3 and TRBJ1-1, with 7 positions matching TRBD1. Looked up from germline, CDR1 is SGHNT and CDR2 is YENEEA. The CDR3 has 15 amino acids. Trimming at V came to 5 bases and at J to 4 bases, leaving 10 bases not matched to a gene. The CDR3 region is CASSLDGQVGTEAFF. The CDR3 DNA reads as TGTGCCAGCAGCCTTGATGGACAGGTGGGCACTGAAGCTTTCTTT.